The 6 T cell receptor beta chains below come from one sample, sequenced in a study of T cell responses to AZD1222 COVID-19 vaccine. The assay was immunoSEQ multiplex PCR, and TCRdb's table has in-frame clones only and misses some. The table lists 85,000 to 130,000 clones, nearly 95% of them singletons. The sample here was peripheral blood, taken on day 0 of AZD1222 vaccination. The receptors come from an adult in good health.

This chain links TRBV29-1 with TRBJ2-5, with 7 bases matching TRBD1. This CDR3 comprises 13 residues. Germline values: CDR1 SQVTM, CDR2 ANQGSEA. V lost 6 bases and J lost 5; bases outside the gene matches: 9. This chain's CDR3 is CSVKQGFRETQYF. CDR3 DNA sequence: TGCAGCGTCAAACAGGGGTTCCGGGAGACCCAGTACTTC. Full variable domain (outside the CDR3, taken from reference TRBV29-1 and TRBJ2-5): SAVISQKPSRDICQRGTSLTIQCQVDSQVTMMFWYRQQPGQSLTLIATANQGSEATYESGFVIDKFPISRPNLTFSTLTVSNMSPEDSSIYLCSVKQGFRETQYFGPGTRLLVL.

The chain employs TRBV20-1 and TRBJ1-6; 9 bases are a match to TRBD1. Germline V gene lookup returns CDR1 DFQATT and CDR2 SNEGSKA (reference sequence). The CDR3 has 15 residues. J lost 5 bases, V lost 3 bases, and 5 bases had no gene match. In DNA form, the CDR3 reads TGCAGTGCTAGTACCGGACAGGGGCATAATTCACCCCTCCACTTT. Residues: CSASTGQGHNSPLHF.

The J gene is TRBJ2-1, the V gene TRBV11-2; D is perhaps TRBD1 (5 bases). CDR1 SGHAT and CDR2 FQNNGV come from the germline V gene. Trimming left V 7 bases short and J 4 bases short, with 14 bases between. The CDR3 is 14 amino acids. CDR3 bases: TGTGCCAGCAACAGCGAGTCAGGGTACAATGAGCAGTTCTTC. It translates to CASNSESGYNEQFF.

CDR3 residues: CASSSPGQGSYEQYF. CDR3 nucleotides: TGTGCCAGCAGCTCACCGGGACAGGGCTCCTACGAGCAGTACTTC. The chain is built from TRBV11-3 and TRBJ2-7, with 9 nucleotides matching TRBD1. In germline, CDR1 is SGHNT, CDR2 YENEEA. The CDR3 totals 15 residues. Trimming at V came to 4 bases and at J to 0 bases, leaving 4 bases not matched to a gene.

The chain's CDR3 is CAWIKATEQYF. CDR3 in DNA: TGTGCCTGGATAAAAGCCACCGAGCAGTACTTC. The rearrangement joins TRBV30 to TRBJ2-7, with no clear D. CDR1 is GTSNPN, CDR2 SVGIG, per germline (reference sequence). CDR3 length: 11 residues. V was clipped by 4 bases and J by 6 bases, with 10 bases between them.

The V gene is TRBV27, the J gene TRBJ2-2; a possible D gene is TRBD1 (6 bases). V was pared by 6 bases and J by 0 bases, with 11 bases between. CDR1 MNHEY and CDR2 SMNVEV come from the germline V gene (reference sequence). The CDR3 is 15 amino acids. The CDR3 reads CASSRGHANTGELFF. CDR3 nucleotide sequence: TGTGCCAGCAGCCGGGGACACGCGAACACCGGGGAGCTGTTTTTT.